This is a list of T cell receptor beta chains from one sample in a study of regulatory T cells in long-lasting Graves disease. From the multiplex PCR reads, TCRdb called clonotypes with MiXCR, one entry per CDR3 protein. The sample holds 350,000 to 500,000 distinct CDR3 sequences, over 20% seen once. This sample comprised peripheral blood mononuclear cells (PBMCs), obtained when the disease was refractory, from a patient treated with antithyroid drugs. The receptors were gathered from a female donor with Graves disease. The conserved cysteine and the conserved F or W are not part of the CDR3 here.

V gene,J gene,CDR3 protein
TRBV6-5,TRBJ2-7,ASSYPVGDRSYEQY
TRBV28,TRBJ2-7,ASTWTVSYEQY
TRBV20-1,TRBJ2-7,SATPSGGPYEQY
TRBV7-2,TRBJ2-5,ASSFGAGLGETQY
TRBV4-2,TRBJ2-5,ASSQTDRKEYQETQY
TRBV15,TRBJ1-5,ATSRGLRTGPFSNQPQH
TRBV6-1,TRBJ2-5,ASKTSGRRETQY
TRBV29-1,TRBJ1-2,SVEDVRIRAYGYT
TRBV5-4,TRBJ2-2,ASSTLYNRGDTGELF
TRBV28,TRBJ2-3,ASSSGQTSTDTQY
TRBV27,TRBJ2-1,ASSLLAGVNNEQF
TRBV20-1,TRBJ1-4,SARRVGEKLF
TRBV28,TRBJ1-5,ASSLFVRGSNQPQH
TRBV28,TRBJ2-5,ASSSTKTSGRETQY
TRBV15,TRBJ2-7,ATSRDRGSGRYEQY
TRBV5-1,TRBJ1-1,ARPRRVCGVTHSSRTEAF
TRBV13,TRBJ2-7,ASSFQASEQY
TRBV10-3,TRBJ2-1,AISESWLAEDNEQF
TRBV28,TRBJ2-7,ASSTTGTSSYEQY
TRBV5-1,TRBJ2-7,ASSLVGETYEQY
TRBV5-1,TRBJ1-2,ASSPRDSSGGYT
TRBV7-2,TRBJ2-3,ASSVNIFSTDTQY
TRBV11-3,TRBJ2-7,ASSLASRTGPYEQY
TRBV28,TRBJ2-5,ASSYGTSGSRETQY
TRBV6-1,TRBJ2-7,ASKQGVSKQY
TRBV28,TRBJ2-7,ASSLRAQLGYEQY
TRBV20-1,TRBJ1-4,SAESGVSATNEKLF
TRBV18,TRBJ2-2,ASSPLPGVDTGELF
TRBV28,TRBJ2-7,ASTQNYEQY
TRBV20-1,TRBJ1-5,SARAGQAYSNRPQH
TRBV28,TRBJ2-7,ASRTGGFYEQY
TRBV7-6,TRBJ2-5,ASSLMVVVGGPWSLRETQY
TRBV6-1,TRBJ2-5,ASIDFPGHAGSQY
TRBV20-1,TRBJ1-4,SARAQQNEKLF
TRBV5-5,TRBJ1-5,ASSLAGPSGNQPQH
TRBV6-5,TRBJ2-7,ASSYSGGRASGYEQY
TRBV5-6,TRBJ2-7,ASSLGLNSYEQY
TRBV27,TRBJ2-1,ASSFYGTPPYNEQF
TRBV19,TRBJ1-1,ASSPSAGRAF
TRBV3-1,TRBJ1-1,ASSQADTGENTEAF